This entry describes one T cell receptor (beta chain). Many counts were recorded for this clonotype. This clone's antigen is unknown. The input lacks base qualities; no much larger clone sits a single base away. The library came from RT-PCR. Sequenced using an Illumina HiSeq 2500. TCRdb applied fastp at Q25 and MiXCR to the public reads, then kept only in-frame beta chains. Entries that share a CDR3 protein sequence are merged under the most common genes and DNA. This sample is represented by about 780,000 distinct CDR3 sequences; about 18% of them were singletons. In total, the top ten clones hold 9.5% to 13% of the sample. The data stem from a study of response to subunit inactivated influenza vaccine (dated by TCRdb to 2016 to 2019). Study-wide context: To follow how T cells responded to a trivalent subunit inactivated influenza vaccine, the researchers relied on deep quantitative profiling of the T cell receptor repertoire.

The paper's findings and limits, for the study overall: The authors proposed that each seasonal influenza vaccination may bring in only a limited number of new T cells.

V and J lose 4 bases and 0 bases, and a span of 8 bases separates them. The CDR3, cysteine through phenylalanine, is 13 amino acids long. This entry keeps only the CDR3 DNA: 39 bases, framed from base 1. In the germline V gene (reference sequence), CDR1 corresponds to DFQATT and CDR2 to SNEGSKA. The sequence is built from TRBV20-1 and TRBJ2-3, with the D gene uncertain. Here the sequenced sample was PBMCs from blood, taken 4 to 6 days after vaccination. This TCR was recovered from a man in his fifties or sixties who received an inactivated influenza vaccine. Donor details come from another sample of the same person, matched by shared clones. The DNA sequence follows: TGCAGTGCTAAAGCGACTAGCACAGATACGCAGTATTTT. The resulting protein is CSAKATSTDTQYF.